These T cell receptor beta chains were read from a single sample in a study of CD8+ T cells in alopecia areata. TCRdb keeps only in-frame clones here, not all; method: immunoSEQ multiplex PCR. The table records 140,000 to 150,000 clones, roughly half of them present only once. Sequencing was performed on CD4+ T cells sorted from blood, taken at week 0. These receptors originate from a human donor with alopecia areata. Each CDR3 is given with its conserved first and last residue. The order of the fields is D gene, V gene, J gene, clone size, CDR3 DNA, CDR3 protein. D genes are given only for firm matches. The size entry is marked missing in some rows and otherwise reads once, few, many or a size class.

>TRBD2|TRBV27|TRBJ2-7|once
TGTGCCAGCAGTCCCCAATCCTCTAGCGGGGTCCTCTCCTACGAGCAGTACTTC
CASSPQSSSGVLSYEQYF
>TRBD1|TRBV4-3|TRBJ1-3|few
TGCGCCAGCAGCCATACAGGGGGCTTAGGAAACACCATATATTTT
CASSHTGGLGNTIYF
>.|TRBV30|TRBJ2-2|few
TGTGCCTGGAGTCCTTACACCGGGGAGCTGTTTTTT
CAWSPYTGELFF
>.|TRBV29-1|TRBJ2-5|few
TGCAGCGTTGGCGGGTACCAAGAGACCCAGTACTTC
CSVGGYQETQYF
>.|TRBV29-1|TRBJ1-4|.
TGCAGCGTTGGGCCTACATGGCCAACTAATGAAAAACTGTTTTTT
CSVGPTWPTNEKLFF
>.|TRBV11-2|TRBJ2-3|.
TGTGCCAGCAGAGGGGCTGGGAATACGCAGTATTTT
CASRGAGNTQYF
>.|TRBV4-1|TRBJ2-5|.
TGCGCCAGCAGCCAAGGTTTAACGGGCCAAGGAACCCAGTACTTC
CASSQGLTGQGTQYF
>.|TRBV5-1|TRBJ1-5|.
TGCGCCAGCAGCTTGGCGCAGAATCAGCCCCAGCATTTT
CASSLAQNQPQHF
>TRBD2|TRBV29-1|TRBJ2-5|.
TGCAGCGCCCCCGTGGGAGGGTTTCCAGAGACCCAGTACTTC
CSAPVGGFPETQYF
>.|TRBV5-1|TRBJ1-1|.
TGCGCCAGCAGCTTGGCTGGGTCGGGCACTGAAGCTTTCTTT
CASSLAGSGTEAFF
>.|TRBV30|TRBJ1-1|.
TGTGCCGGCCAGGGGCTCGACACTGAAGCTTTCTTT
CAGQGLDTEAFF
>.|TRBV29-1|TRBJ1-5|few
TGCAGCGTGTCAACAGGGATGGGGAATCAGCCCCAGCATTTT
CSVSTGMGNQPQHF
>.|TRBV7-9|TRBJ2-5|.
TGTGCCAGCAGCTTAGGCACCGCCCCTCAAGAGACCCAGTACTTC
CASSLGTAPQETQYF
>.|TRBV29-1|TRBJ1-3|once
TGCAGCGTTGGAAGGGGACCTGGAAACACCATATATTTT
CSVGRGPGNTIYF
>.|TRBV7-2|TRBJ2-3|.
TGTGCCAGCAGCTTAACGATAGACACAGATACGCAGTATTTT
CASSLTIDTDTQYF
>.|TRBV11-2|TRBJ2-7|few
TGTGCCAGCACCTTTACGGATTACGAGCAGTACTTC
CASTFTDYEQYF
>.|TRBV4-1|TRBJ1-2|.
TGCGCCAGCAGCCAAGATGCAGCCATCTATGGCTACACCTTC
CASSQDAAIYGYTF
>.|TRBV2|TRBJ2-1|.
TGTGCCAGCAGTTATTATAGTGGGCCTGAGCAGTTCTTC
CASSYYSGPEQFF
>TRBD2|TRBV4-2|TRBJ2-6|.
TGTGCCAGCAGCCAAGAAGCTCTGGCGGGAGTGCTTGGTGGGGCCAACGTCCTGACTTTC
CASSQEALAGVLGGANVLTF
>.|TRBV30|TRBJ2-5|few
TGTGCCTGGGGGGACTCCCGGAGGCAGGTGGCCCAGTACTTC
CAWGDSRRQVAQYF
>TRBD1|TRBV30|TRBJ2-5|.
TGTGCCTGGAGTGTAGGGGGCCCGGGGGAGACCCAGTACTTC
CAWSVGGPGETQYF
>.|TRBV29-1|TRBJ1-5|few
TGCAGCTTCAGATCGGGGGACCGTCAGCCCCAGCATTTT
CSFRSGDRQPQHF
>TRBD1|TRBV29-1|TRBJ2-5|few
TGCAGCGTTGAAGTCGGAACAGGGGAAACCCAGTACTTC
CSVEVGTGETQYF
>.|TRBV2|TRBJ2-1|.
TGTGCCAGCAGTCAAACCGGGTGGGAGCAGTTCTTC
CASSQTGWEQFF
>.|TRBV7-8|TRBJ2-5|.
TGTGCCAGCAGCTTAACTGGCGCTGAGACCCAGTACTTC
CASSLTGAETQYF
>.|TRBV30|TRBJ1-2|.
TGTGCCTGGAGTGTACGCGGGCTTACTAACTATGGCTACACCTTC
CAWSVRGLTNYGYTF
>.|TRBV29-1|TRBJ2-1|.
TGCAGCGCTGGTTCAGCCTACAATGAGCAGTTCTTC
CSAGSAYNEQFF
>.|TRBV29-1|TRBJ2-3|.
TGCAGCGTGTGCCCGGCAGATACGCAGTATTTT
CSVCPADTQYF
>.|TRBV10-3|TRBJ2-5|.
TGTGCCATCAGGGGTGGCGGTGAGACCCAGTACTTC
CAIRGGGETQYF
>.|TRBV18|TRBJ1-2|many
TGTGCCAGCTCACCAGGGGTCAACTATGGCTACACCTTC
CASSPGVNYGYTF
>.|TRBV30|TRBJ2-1|.
TGTGCCTGGAGTGTACAGATCGACAATGAGCAGTTCTTC
CAWSVQIDNEQFF
>.|TRBV4-2|TRBJ2-1|few
TGTGCCAGCAGCCAAAGGACGGACAATGAGCAGTTCTTC
CASSQRTDNEQFF
>TRBD1|TRBV28|TRBJ1-2|.
TGTGCCAGCAGTCCTACAGGGGGCTTGAGCTATGGCTACACCTTC
CASSPTGGLSYGYTF
>.|TRBV29-1|TRBJ2-2|.
TGCAGCGTTGAAGATCGGCAGGGGGGGACCGGGGAGCTGTTTTTT
CSVEDRQGGTGELFF
>TRBD1|TRBV6-1|TRBJ2-7|.
TGTGCCAGCAGTCCTCCGGGACAGGGGGCCAACGAGCAGTACTTC
CASSPPGQGANEQYF
>.|TRBV7-2|TRBJ2-7|few
TGTGCCAGCAGCACCCACTTTACCTACGAGCAGTACTTC
CASSTHFTYEQYF
>.|TRBV25-1|TRBJ1-2|.
TGTGCCAGCATGATGGGGTCAAATGGCTACACCTTC
CASMMGSNGYTF
>.|TRBV27|TRBJ2-1|.
TGTGCCAGCAGTTTCTCCACCCGACTCCGCGGGGAGCAGTTCTTC
CASSFSTRLRGEQFF
>.|TRBV18|TRBJ1-1|.
TGTGCCAGCTCCACACAGGGAGTGAACACTGAAGCTTTCTTT
CASSTQGVNTEAFF
>.|TRBV7-9|TRBJ2-1|.
TGTGCCAGCAGCTTAGCGGTGGTAGGCAATGAGCAGTTCTTC
CASSLAVVGNEQFF